This T cell receptor beta chain derives from a study of OX40 agonist ivuxolimab in advanced cancers. Study context: Patients with prior anti-PD-1, anti-PD-L1 or anti-CTLA-4 therapy were eligible; 40% had some.

CDR1 SGHVS and CDR2 FQNEAQ come from the germline V gene. The CDR3 has 15 amino acids. V was pared by 3 bases and J by 6 bases, with 17 bases between. Produced via immunoSEQ multiplex PCR; TCRdb's table is partial and in-frame only. The sample contains tens of thousands of clones, 84% of which appear only once. Study results and limitations: Averaged across samples, CD8+ T cells carried more expanded clones than CD4+ did. CD4+ and CD8+ blood T cells expanded clonally by week 6 at 0.1 to 3.0 mg/kg.

Concerning this clone: Its target is unknown.

J is TRBJ1-2 and V is TRBV7-8; a weak D match, TRBD1 (5 bases). The clonotype was recovered from an adult with an advanced solid tumor such as melanoma, head and neck, liver or kidney cancer. The specimen comprised CD4+ or CD8+ T cells sorted from blood, sampled in a trial of the OX40 agonist ivuxolimab. The chain's CDR3 is CASSFQRGEENGYTF. In DNA, the CDR3 is TGTGCCAGCAGCTTTCAGAGGGGCGAAGAGAATGGCTACACCTTC.